This T cell receptor (beta chain) is from a study of shared clonotypes between healthy human individuals. Nashville, Tennessee was home to all donors, who were Caucasian adults. At least ten counts were recorded for this clone. Antigen specificity is unknown. Study-wide points: Larger richness was generally estimated for naive than memory subsets. The study sampled only blood, and tissue repertoires likely differ.

V was trimmed by 0 bases and J by 14 bases, leaving 15 bases between them. Per the germline V gene, CDR1 is GTSNPN and CDR2 is SVGIG (reference sequence). This CDR3 comprises 12 residues. The assay was immunoSEQ multiplex PCR, and TCRdb's table has in-frame clones only and misses some. The profile shows fewer than 1.4 million clones, about four fifths of them singletons. This TCR came from a man in his late teens or twenties in good health. Some clones in this sample may be carry-over from other donors' samples. Sequenced material: memory CD4+ T cells from PBMCs. Subset here: CD45RA-negative fraction. This chain uses TRBV30 with TRBJ2-3, with a tentative D call TRBD2 (6 bases). CDR3 protein: CAWSVLGGIGYF. In DNA, the CDR3 is TGTGCCTGGAGTGTACTGGGCGGGATCGGGTATTTT.